This TCR beta chain is drawn from a study of identical twins' blood T cells. For the study at large: Some 12 libraries, six alpha and six beta, gave around 50 million reads.

This clonotype came up a few times. Likely shared infections and vaccines: all three twin pairs were reared together. TCRdb recomputed calls from the 5' RACE reads with MiXCR, one row per CDR3 protein. The table shows 350,000 to 450,000 distinct CDR3 sequences, with about 28% occurring only once. The germline V gene encodes CDR1 SNHLY and CDR2 FYNNEI. V gave up 7 bases and J gave up 14 bases; unmatched junction bases: 7. The CDR3 is made up of 12 amino acids. The chain employs TRBV2 and TRBJ2-1; TRBD2 matches 11 bases. Sequencing was done on a sample of PBMCs. This receptor was taken from a woman between 18 and 50 years old in good health. CDR3 DNA sequence: TGTGCCAGCACGTATAGCGGGGGGGAGGAGTTCTTC. Translating it yields CASTYSGGEEFF. Full variable domain (missing parts from reference TRBV2 and TRBJ2-1): EPEVTQTPSHQVTQMGQEVILRCVPISNHLYFYWYRQILGQKVEFLVSFYNNEISEKSEIFDDQFSVERPDGSNFTLKIRSTKLEDSAMYFCASTYSGGEEFFGPGTRLTVL.